This T cell receptor beta chain was sequenced in a study of blood T cell repertoires in COVID-19 (dated by TCRdb to 2019 to 2021). Study-level background: Samples from collaborators originated in the United States, Italy and Spain and spanned both the acute and convalescent phases of COVID-19. The repertoires were released in a freely available public database meant as a resource for research on the immune response to SARS-CoV-2. Where HLA class I and class II types were available, the types were taken from metadata supplied by the sample provider, not from assay-based typing. Subjects who had been exposed to COVID-19, were actively infected with it, or had recovered from it provided the deeply sampled blood TCRbeta repertoires that made up the dataset. Samples came from the ongoing ImmuneRACE study (first 160 participants) plus 1,254 subjects from 6 global collaborators. Sample metadata almost always included a de-identified subject ID, COVID-19 status, age in years and sex. The material from the prospective study consisted of cDNA or gDNA derived from T cells, B-cell-depleted T cells, or PBMCs.

This clone is a singleton in its sample. No antigen is known for it. Base qualities are not recorded, but no much larger clone differs from it by a single base. For this chain, trimming is 3 bases at the V end and 7 bases at the J end, and the number of junction bases without a gene match is 7. Reading from cysteine to phenylalanine, the CDR3 counts 15 amino acids. Just CDR3 DNA is preserved here, 45 bases in frame from base 1. CDR1 and CDR2 (MNHEY, SMNVEV) derive from the germline V gene (reference sequence). Results the study describes overall, beyond this receptor: The amount of clinical and demographic metadata varied by source and participant and was provided uncurated.

The immunoSEQ Assay, a bias-controlled multiplex PCR, was used to amplify TCRbeta CDR3 regions from genomic DNA. Per the source publication's procedure: The number of nucleated cells in each sample was estimated from the amplification of reference gene primers within the assay. Sequence reads were collapsed and filtered to measure the absolute abundance of every unique TCRbeta CDR3 rearrangement. For each sample, productive Simpson clonality was calculated by taking the square root of Simpson's diversity index across productive rearrangements. Held by TCRdb, this immuneACCESS table contains in-frame sequences only and omits some clones. Under half of the omission traces to an unresolved V gene where checked; the cause of the rest is unknown. V and J calls and clone size are those listed in that table; D and trimming were worked out from the DNA. The sample profile shows 650,000 to 800,000 clones; 75% to 90% of them were found once. The ten top clones hold over 0.2% of the sample.

The collaborating institutions used their own protocols to collect whole blood in K2EDTA tubes. Collaborator samples were shipped for TCRbeta analysis as frozen whole blood, isolated PBMCs, or DNA extracted from either sample type. The rearranged segments are TRBV27 and TRBJ2-1, and 9 junctional nucleotides match TRBD1. The sequence was collected from a woman under 30 with acute or convalescent COVID-19. The specimen sequenced was peripheral blood. The sequenced DNA is TGTGCCAGCAGTTTTATCGGGACAGGGAGGAATGAGCAGTTCTTC. Translation gives CASSFIGTGRNEQFF.